This T cell receptor beta chain stems from a study of blood T cell repertoires in COVID-19. Turning to the study itself: Sample material is recorded as cDNA or gDNA derived from T cells, B-cell-depleted T cells, or PBMCs.

The authors' processing: The authors estimated nucleated cell counts from reference gene primer amplification. Clones were sequenced by immunoSEQ multiplex PCR, and TCRdb holds only the in-frame ones, with some missing. V and J calls and clone size are those listed in that table; D and trimming were worked out from the DNA. This sample has 300,000 to 450,000 clones, with more than 75% found just once. The CDR3 extends over 16 amino acids. Germline assignment: CDR1 SGDLS and CDR2 YYNGEE. V lost 3 bases, J lost 4 bases, and 10 bases stayed unmatched. The rearrangement uses TRBV9 and TRBJ2-7; 10 bases fit TRBD2. The sample was peripheral blood. The origin of this receptor is a human donor in a cohort sampled during active COVID-19. The CDR3: CASSAGPSGSGYEQYF. CDR3 in DNA: TGTGCCAGCAGCGCGGGTCCTAGCGGGAGTGGGTACGAGCAGTACTTC.